A selection of T cell receptor beta chains follows, all from one sample in a study of CD8 T cells in ankylosing spondylitis. MiXCR, applied by TCRdb to the 5' RACE reads, yields one record per CDR3 protein. The profile shows roughly 700,000 distinct CDR3 sequences, around 20% of them singletons. Source material: blood, either unsorted or a sorted T cell fraction (not recorded which). The origin of the receptors is a male donor with ankylosing spondylitis. CDR3s include the opening cysteine and the closing phenylalanine or tryptophan. A D gene is named only where the DNA matches it firmly. Clone size appears in some rows only: once, few, many, or a class for an expanded clone.

clone size,V gene,D gene,J gene,CDR3 protein,CDR3 DNA
NA,TRBV30,NA,TRBJ2-5,CAWIPTGVGTQYF,TGTGCCTGGATCCCGACTGGGGTTGGGACCCAGTACTTC
NA,TRBV7-9,TRBD2,TRBJ2-7,CASSSRSGSSYEQYF,TGTGCCAGCAGCTCCCGTAGCGGGAGCTCCTACGAGCAGTACTTC
many,TRBV10-3,NA,TRBJ2-3,CAIRPGGPTDTQYF,TGTGCCATCAGACCCGGGGGCCCCACAGATACGCAGTATTTT
few,TRBV12-3/TRBV12-4,NA,TRBJ1-1,CASRGLGDTEAFF,TGTGCCAGTCGGGGACTCGGCGACACTGAAGCTTTCTTT
few,TRBV5-1,NA,TRBJ2-5,CASSSTPTETQYF,TGCGCCAGCAGCTCAACCCCCACAGAGACCCAGTACTTC
NA,TRBV6-2/TRBV6-3,TRBD1,TRBJ2-3,CASSYYRDSVFLGDTQYF,TGTGCCAGCAGTTACTACCGGGACAGCGTTTTCCTTGGGGATACGCAGTATTTT
few,TRBV4-1,NA,TRBJ2-5,CASSQRDRYQETQYF,TGCGCCAGCAGCCAAAGGGACCGTTACCAAGAGACCCAGTACTTC
few,TRBV4-1,TRBD2,TRBJ2-7,CASSQKLAGGLSYEQYF,TGCGCCAGCAGCCAAAAACTAGCGGGAGGCCTTTCCTACGAGCAGTACTTC
NA,TRBV4-1,NA,TRBJ2-6,CASSQDGILRRSGANVLTF,TGCGCCAGCAGCCAAGACGGGATATTACGGCGCTCTGGGGCCAACGTCCTGACTTTC
once,TRBV4-1,TRBD1,TRBJ1-5,CASSPALQGNNQPQHF,TGCGCCAGCAGCCCCGCCTTACAGGGGAACAATCAGCCCCAGCATTTT
NA,TRBV20-1,NA,TRBJ1-4,CSASRTDNEKLFF,TGCAGTGCTAGTCGAACTGATAATGAAAAACTGTTTTTT
few,TRBV29-1,TRBD1,TRBJ2-5,CSVPGGDRTYQETQYF,TGCAGCGTTCCCGGAGGGGACAGGACGTACCAAGAGACCCAGTACTTC
NA,TRBV7-3,NA,TRBJ1-4,CASSQSSGEKLFF,TGTGCCAGCAGTCAAAGCAGTGGGGAAAAACTGTTTTTT
few,TRBV12-3/TRBV12-4,TRBD1,TRBJ1-1,CASSLGTGVATEAFF,TGTGCCAGCAGTCTCGGGACAGGGGTCGCCACTGAAGCTTTCTTT
NA,TRBV7-2,NA,TRBJ1-1,CASSSTGYYTEAFF,TGTGCCAGCAGCTCCACAGGGTATTACACTGAAGCTTTCTTT
many,TRBV20-1,NA,TRBJ2-7,CSARVARGSSHEQYF,TGCAGTGCTAGAGTAGCGCGTGGTAGCTCCCACGAGCAGTACTTC
many,TRBV5-1,NA,TRBJ2-5,CASSFTRTQETQYF,TGCGCCAGCAGCTTTACTAGAACTCAAGAGACCCAGTACTTC
NA,TRBV27,NA,TRBJ1-5,CASSPGTGVGPQHF,TGTGCCAGCAGCCCCGGGACTGGCGTTGGGCCCCAGCATTTT
many,TRBV5-1,TRBD1,TRBJ2-3,CASSLGDSEDTQYF,TGCGCCAGCAGCTTGGGGGACAGCGAAGATACGCAGTATTTT
NA,TRBV12-3/TRBV12-4,TRBD1,TRBJ1-1,CASSSIFPGQGTFF,TGTGCCAGCAGTTCGATCTTTCCCGGACAGGGGACTTTCTTT
NA,TRBV2,TRBD1,TRBJ2-3,CASSEVVTGGKPSTDTQYF,TGTGCCAGCAGTGAAGTGGTTACAGGGGGCAAACCTAGCACAGATACGCAGTATTTT
few,TRBV30,TRBD1,TRBJ2-7,CAVEQGYEQYF,TGTGCCGTAGAACAGGGGTACGAGCAGTACTTC
NA,TRBV5-1,NA,TRBJ2-1,CASSSQGGQFF,TGCGCCAGCAGCTCCCAGGGGGGACAGTTCTTC
NA,TRBV5-5,NA,TRBJ2-7,CASSLNSYTYEQYF,TGTGCCAGCAGCTTGAACAGCTACACCTACGAGCAGTACTTC
few,TRBV18,NA,TRBJ2-6,CASSPPNRRQHSGANVLTF,TGTGCCAGCTCACCCCCTAATAGAAGACAGCACTCTGGGGCCAACGTCCTGACTTTC
NA,TRBV9,TRBD2,TRBJ2-2,CASSVDGGAGELFF,TGTGCCAGCAGCGTAGATGGGGGGGCCGGGGAGCTGTTTTTT
NA,TRBV4-1,TRBD1,TRBJ2-7,CASSQEVGTGAYEQYF,TGCGCCAGCAGCCAAGAAGTGGGGACAGGGGCCTACGAGCAGTACTTC
few,TRBV12-3/TRBV12-4,TRBD2,TRBJ2-1,CASKLAGDNEQFF,TGTGCCAGCAAACTAGCGGGAGACAATGAGCAGTTCTTC
NA,TRBV6-1,NA,TRBJ2-7,CASSPGGGPISYEQYF,TGTGCCAGCAGTCCAGGGGGAGGGCCGATCTCCTACGAGCAGTACTTC
NA,TRBV3-1,NA,TRBJ2-1,CASSQDTFFGGLNEQFF,TGTGCCAGCAGCCAAGATACTTTCTTTGGGGGGCTGAATGAGCAGTTCTTC
many,TRBV12-3/TRBV12-4,NA,TRBJ1-6,CASSFSNSPLHF,TGTGCCAGCAGCTTTTCTAATTCACCCCTCCACTTT
NA,TRBV7-9,TRBD1,TRBJ2-7,CASSLGTTGGYEQYF,TGTGCCAGCAGCTTAGGAACGACAGGGGGCTACGAGCAGTACTTC
few,TRBV6-1,NA,TRBJ2-7,CASRSDRPTYEQYF,TGTGCCAGCAGGTCCGACAGGCCAACCTACGAGCAGTACTTC
NA,TRBV12-3/TRBV12-4,TRBD1,TRBJ1-1,CASTLPGTGKAFF,TGTGCCAGCACCCTTCCCGGGACAGGTAAAGCTTTCTTT
NA,TRBV30,NA,TRBJ1-2,CAWRLTGSGYGYTF,TGTGCCTGGAGACTAACAGGGTCGGGCTATGGCTACACCTTC
NA,TRBV12-3/TRBV12-4,TRBD2,TRBJ2-1,CASTSGLAGAEQFF,TGTGCCAGCACCTCCGGACTAGCGGGAGCTGAGCAGTTCTTC
NA,TRBV3-1,NA,TRBJ2-5,CASRHTRGSGEETQYF,TGTGCCAGCAGGCATACGCGAGGGAGCGGAGAAGAGACCCAGTACTTC